The 27 T cell receptor beta chains below come from one sample, sequenced in a study of cytomegalovirus exposure and HLA in healthy donors. It was with 60 Vbeta and 13 Jbeta primers that the PCR ran. Libraries were prepared by immunoSEQ multiplex PCR; TCRdb keeps only in-frame clonotypes and omits some of them. Its listing shows 130,000 to 150,000 clones. Sequencing was carried out using PBMCs. These receptors were collected from a man in his forties in good health and CMV-seronegative.

The chain has TRBV7-3 and TRBJ2-1; tentatively, D is TRBD2 (6 bases). There are 15 residues in the CDR3. Trimming shortened V by 2 bases and J by 2 bases, and 10 bases separated the two germline ends. Germline assignment: CDR1 SGHTA and CDR2 FQGTGA. The chain's CDR3 is CASSLYGGPYNEQFF. In DNA, the CDR3 is TGTGCCAGCAGCTTATACGGGGGACCCTACAATGAGCAGTTCTTC.

The chain employs TRBV27 and TRBJ1-1; D is perhaps TRBD1 (5 bases). Germline assignment: CDR1 MNHEY and CDR2 SMNVEV (reference sequence). The length of the CDR3 is 15 residues. The ends were cut back, 0 bases at V and 1 base at J, with 9 bases in the middle. The CDR3 reads CASSLSGLPNTEAFF. DNA of the CDR3: TGTGCCAGCAGTTTATCGGGACTACCGAACACTGAAGCTTTCTTT.

This chain links TRBV4-1 with TRBJ2-1, with TRBD2 identical over 10 bases. V dropped 0 bases and J dropped 6; count of bases not matched to a gene: 8. The germline CDR1 and CDR2 sequences are MGHRA and YSYEKL. There are 17 residues in the CDR3. CDR3 sequence: CASSQEGSSGGSNEQFF. As DNA, the CDR3 is TGCGCCAGCAGCCAAGAAGGTAGTAGCGGGGGGTCCAATGAGCAGTTCTTC.

The chain couples TRBV6-4 to TRBJ1-1; D is unresolved. Looked up from germline, CDR1 is MRHNA and CDR2 is SNTAGT. This CDR3 is 15 amino acids long. Trimming left V 1 base short and J 7 bases short, with 16 bases between. CDR3 in DNA: TGTGCCAGCAGTGACTGGTCCCGGGTTCGGTATGAAGCTTTCTTT. As protein: CASSDWSRVRYEAFF.

The V gene is TRBV5-6, the J gene TRBJ1-2; 7 bases agree with TRBD1. V was clipped by 0 bases and J by 5 bases; unmatched bases: 10. Looked up from germline, CDR1 is SGHDT and CDR2 is YYEEEE. CDR3 length: 16 amino acids. CDR3 DNA: TGTGCCAGCAGCTTGGAGGGGGCAGAAGCGACGTATGGCTACACCTTC. Residues: CASSLEGAEATYGYTF.

The chain combines TRBV7-8 with TRBJ2-7; maybe TRBD1 (7 bases). Trimming cost V 5 bases and J 3 bases, with 20 bases left between them. CDR1 and CDR2 from the germline V gene are SGHVS and FQNEAQ. The length of the CDR3 is 16 residues. CDR3 region: CASSHGRRGTDYEQYF. The CDR3 DNA follows: TGTGCCAGCAGCCACGGCCGGAGGGGGACAGACTACGAGCAGTACTTC.

V is TRBV29-1 and J is TRBJ2-1; no definite D call. V lost 5 bases to trimming and J lost 8 bases, with 10 bases between them. CDR1 is SQVTM, CDR2 ANQGSEA, per germline. There are 11 residues in the CDR3. The CDR3 sequence is CSVQLRHEQFF. The CDR3 nucleotides are TGCAGCGTTCAACTGAGGCATGAGCAGTTCTTC.

V is TRBV7-2 and J is TRBJ1-1; tentatively, D is TRBD1 (6 bases). Trimming cost V 5 bases and J 7 bases, with 17 bases left between them. The CDR3 runs to 14 residues. Germline assignment: CDR1 SGHTA and CDR2 FQGNSA. The CDR3 loop reads CASSLRGGEDEAFF. The CDR3 nucleotides read TGTGCCAGCAGCCTTAGGGGGGGGGAGGATGAAGCTTTCTTT.

This chain links TRBV19 with TRBJ2-3; 8 bases map to TRBD1. Per germline, CDR1 LNHDA and CDR2 SQIVND (reference sequence). Germline trimming cut 5 bases from V and 3 bases from J; bases unmatched to any gene: 10. The CDR3 contains 16 residues. CDR3 bases: TGTGCCAGTAGTCACGCTTGGACAGGGTTGACAGATACGCAGTATTTT. Its translation: CASSHAWTGLTDTQYF. Together with reference TRBV19 and TRBJ2-3, the CDR3 gives the full variable domain: DGGITQSPKYLFRKEGQNVTLSCEQNLNHDAMYWYRQDPGQGLRLIYYSQIVNDFQKGDIAEGYSVSREKKESFPLTVTSAQKNPTAFYLCASSHAWTGLTDTQYFGPGTRLTVL.

The chain has TRBV4-3 and TRBJ2-2; D is perhaps TRBD1 (5 bases). The CDR3 runs 19 residues. The ends were cut back, 4 bases at V and 0 bases at J, with 21 bases in the middle. Germline V gene sequence: CDR1 LGHNA, CDR2 YSLEER. This CDR3 is CASSRSCRVPTANTGELFF. CDR3 sequence (DNA): TGCGCCAGCAGCCGTTCGTGTCGAGTCCCGACAGCGAACACCGGGGAGCTGTTTTTT.

V and J are TRBV7-8 and TRBJ1-2; 8 nucleotides match TRBD1. This CDR3 region has 17 residues. Germline V CDR1 and CDR2: SGHVS, FQNEAQ. V gave up 1 base and J gave up 0 bases; unmatched junction bases: 7. CDR3 sequence (DNA): TGTGCCAGCAGCTTAGATACAGGGGGGAGGTCTAACTATGGCTACACCTTC. Translated, it gives CASSLDTGGRSNYGYTF.

This chain links TRBV19 with TRBJ2-1; 8 nucleotides match TRBD1. Germline V lookup: CDR1 LNHDA, CDR2 SQIVND (reference sequence). CDR3 length equals 12 residues. With V trimmed by 6 bases and J by 9 bases, 4 bases remained unmatched. CDR3 amino acids: CASRTGVGEQFF. The CDR3, as DNA: TGTGCCAGTAGGACAGGGGTGGGTGAGCAGTTCTTC.

This chain joins TRBV27 and TRBJ2-7; 10 nucleotides match TRBD1. CDR3 length: 16 amino acids. Germline CDR1 and CDR2: MNHEY and SMNVEV (reference sequence). V was clipped by 4 bases and J by 2 bases; unmatched bases: 8. CDR3 region: CASSSRTGGGTYEQYF. CDR3 nucleotide sequence: TGTGCCAGCAGTTCTCGGACAGGGGGGGGAACCTACGAGCAGTACTTC.

The rearrangement links TRBV5-5 to TRBJ2-2; maybe TRBD1 (5 bases). CDR3 length: 18 residues. Germline loops: CDR1 SGHKS, CDR2 YYEKEE (reference sequence). Trimming removed 0 bases from V and 6 bases from J, with 21 bases in between. The CDR3 DNA reads TGTGCCAGCAGCTTGGACCCGGACATTACTCTCCTCCCCGGGGAGCTGTTTTTT. It yields the protein CASSLDPDITLLPGELFF.

The chain combines TRBV4-3 with TRBJ1-4; D possibly corresponds to TRBD1 (6 bases). Trimming cost V 2 bases and J 5 bases, with 12 bases left between them. Looked up from germline, CDR1 is LGHNA and CDR2 is YSLEER. The CDR3 is 15 amino acids. The CDR3, as DNA: TGCGCCAGCAGCCAAAGCTCGAGGGGGAATGAAAAACTGTTTTTT. Its protein product is CASSQSSRGNEKLFF.

The genes are TRBV10-2 and TRBJ2-5; 11 bases line up with TRBD1. The end of the DNA aligns better with TRBJ2-7, so the J call may be wrong. This CDR3 contains 13 residues. Per germline, CDR1 WSHSY and CDR2 SAAADI. The CDR3 DNA follows: TGCGCCAGCAGGTCAGGACAGGGGGCCGAGCAGTACTTC. This encodes CASRSGQGAEQYF.

The rearrangement uses TRBV27 and TRBJ2-2; 8 bases line up with TRBD1. The junction had 13 bases not matched to a gene; V was cut back by 6 bases and J by 4 bases. There are 17 residues in the CDR3. Germline CDR1 reads MNHEY; CDR2 reads SMNVEV (reference sequence). CDR3 residues: CASSQLSGGAGTGELFF. CDR3 nucleotides: TGTGCCAGCAGCCAATTATCAGGGGGCGCGGGCACCGGGGAGCTGTTTTTT.

The rearrangement uses TRBV6-5 and TRBJ2-4; TRBD1 matches at 7 bases. Germline-derived CDR1 and CDR2 are MNHEY and SVGAGI. V trimming: 6 bases; J trimming: 4 bases; junction bases outside the gene matches: 6. The CDR3 length is 14 residues. The CDR3 loop is CASRPTGQKNIQYF. CDR3 coding DNA: TGTGCCAGCAGGCCTACGGGACAGAAAAACATTCAGTACTTC.

The genes are TRBV9 and TRBJ1-1; D gene uncertain. The V end was cut by 0 bases, the J end by 11 bases, with 17 bases between. There are 14 residues in the CDR3. Germline V gives CDR1 SGDLS, CDR2 YYNGEE. The CDR3 region is CASSVDTLNSGAFF. CDR3 coding DNA: TGTGCCAGCAGCGTAGACACGCTCAACTCGGGGGCTTTCTTT.

This chain connects TRBV7-3 to TRBJ2-7; D remains ambiguous. CDR1 SGHTA and CDR2 FQGTGA come from the germline V gene. The CDR3 has 13 residues. The V end was cut by 2 bases, the J end by 2 bases, with 7 bases between. CDR3 DNA sequence: TGTGCCAGCAGCTTACCCGGAGCCTACGAGCAGTACTTC. This sequence encodes CASSLPGAYEQYF. Full variable domain (outside the CDR3, taken from reference TRBV7-3 and TRBJ2-7): GAGVSQTPSNKVTEKGKYVELRCDPISGHTALYWYRQSLGQGPEFLIYFQGTGAADDSGLPNDRFFAVRPEGSVSTLKIQRTERGDSAVYLCASSLPGAYEQYFGPGTRLTVT.

V gene TRBV5-6 combines with J gene TRBJ1-6; D is unresolved. V was trimmed by 0 bases and J by 6 bases, leaving 10 bases between them. CDR1 SGHDT and CDR2 YYEEEE come from the germline V gene. CDR3 length equals 15 residues. The CDR3 coding sequence is TGTGCCAGCAGCTTGGACAGTAGGATTAATTCACCCCTCCACTTT. This encodes CASSLDSRINSPLHF.

V and J are TRBV29-1 and TRBJ2-7, with TRBD1 identical over 7 bases. From germline, CDR1 is SQVTM and CDR2 ANQGSEA. V shed 4 bases and J 3 bases; nucleotides not matched to a gene: 0. The CDR3 spans 11 residues. The CDR3 DNA reads as TGCAGCGTTGGGGACAGCTACGAGCAGTACTTC. As protein: CSVGDSYEQYF.

The chain links TRBV2 to TRBJ1-2, with a possible D match to TRBD1 (6 bases). There are 13 residues in the CDR3. The V end was cut by 6 bases, the J end by 3 bases, with 11 bases between. Looked up from germline, CDR1 is SNHLY and CDR2 is FYNNEI. The CDR3 here is CASRKDSDYGYTF. The DNA for the CDR3 is TGTGCCAGCAGGAAGGACAGTGACTATGGCTACACCTTC.

The chain joins TRBV5-1 to TRBJ2-7; TRBD2 matches 7 bases. The CDR3 has 15 amino acids. CDR1 and CDR2 from the germline V gene are SGHRS and YFSETQ. J lost 5 bases, V lost 0 bases, and 8 bases had no gene match. CDR3 residues: CASSLEGLPLHEQYF. CDR3 nucleotide sequence: TGCGCCAGCAGCTTGGAGGGACTACCACTACACGAGCAGTACTTC. Supplemented by reference TRBV5-1 and TRBJ2-7, the full variable domain reads KAGVTQTPRYLIKTRGQQVTLSCSPISGHRSVSWYQQTPGQGLQFLFEYFSETQRNKGNFPGRFSGRQFSNSRSEMNVSTLELGDSALYLCASSLEGLPLHEQYFGPGTRLTVT.

The rearrangement joins TRBV9 to TRBJ2-2; 7 positions match TRBD1. The J segment lost 0 bases and the V segment lost 7 bases, leaving 3 bases of the junction unmatched. The CDR3 length is 14 residues. The germline gives CDR1 SGDLS, CDR2 YYNGEE. The CDR3 DNA reads TGTGCCAGCGGGACAGTCGCGAACACCGGGGAGCTGTTTTTT. Amino acids: CASGTVANTGELFF.

This chain uses TRBV29-1 with TRBJ2-1; tentative D call: TRBD1 (6 bases). CDR1 and CDR2 (germline): SQVTM, ANQGSEA. This CDR3 is built from 14 residues. Trimming pared 4 bases from V and 6 bases from J, leaving 16 bases between. CDR3: CSVVQGKIRNEQFF. The CDR3 DNA is TGCAGCGTTGTACAGGGTAAGATTCGCAATGAGCAGTTCTTC.

This chain connects TRBV28 to TRBJ2-1; D ambiguous. The CDR3 loop spans 8 amino acids. Germline V CDR1 and CDR2: MDHEN, SYDVKM. The CDR3 is CVNNEQFF. The DNA of the CDR3 is TGTGTAAACAATGAGCAGTTCTTC. Drawing the rest from reference TRBV28 and TRBJ2-1, the complete variable domain is DVKVTQSSRYLVKRTGEKVFLECVQDMDHENMFWYRQDPGLGLRLIYFSYDVKMKEKGDIPEGYSVSREKKERFSLILESASTNQTSMYLCVNNEQFFGPGTRLTVL.